This section outlines one TCR beta chain sequence together with its context. Its antigen is unidentified. The record originates from a study of blood T cells in healthy people across ages. Study findings and constraints: Measured against age, TCR beta diversity per million T cells decreased in a roughly linear manner.

V lost 6 bases to trimming and J lost 7 bases; unmatched junction nucleotides: 8. There are 15 residues in the CDR3. Together with a sample-barcoded 5' primer, a J-beta primer mix was included in a second PCR lasting about 6 to 12 cycles. TCRdb re-called the 5' RACE reads through MiXCR, storing one row per CDR3 protein. Among around 800,000 distinct CDR3 sequences listed, 44% were seen once. The sequence came from a man in his fifties or sixties in good health. The sequencing input was blood. This chain connects TRBV12-3 or TRBV12-4 to TRBJ2-1; 11 bases map to TRBD2. CDR3 nucleotides: TGTGCCAGCAGCCATAGCGGGGGGGGGTGGAATGAGCAGTTCTTC. Protein sequence: CASSHSGGGWNEQFF.